The 24 T cell receptor beta chains below come from one sample, sequenced in a study of blood T cell repertoires in COVID-19. Assay: immunoSEQ multiplex PCR; the TCRdb copy retains only in-frame clones and omits some. The profile shows approximately 130,000 clones, just under 85% of them singletons. Source material: peripheral blood. These receptor sequences come from a human donor in a cohort sampled during active COVID-19.

This rearrangement joins TRBV14 to TRBJ1-1, with a tentative D call TRBD1 (5 bases). Germline values: CDR1 SGHDN, CDR2 FVKESK. The CDR3 length is 16 residues. Trimming shortened V by 4 bases and J by 3 bases, and 18 bases separated the two germline ends. CDR3 bases: TGTGCCAGCAGCCGGCGGGGCCTTAAAACGGACACTGAAGCTTTCTTT. It codes for CASSRRGLKTDTEAFF.

The chain recombines TRBV23-1 with TRBJ2-5, with 11 bases identical to TRBD1. TRBV23-1 is treated as an ORF (open reading frame) with a function not yet certain. The CDR3 is 12 amino acids. The V segment lost 3 bases and the J segment 12 bases; nucleotides outside the gene matches: 3. This CDR3 reads CASSHPGQGEYF. CDR3 coding DNA: TGCGCCAGCAGTCACCCGGGACAGGGGGAGTACTTC.

V is TRBV7-9 and J is TRBJ2-7, with D possibly TRBD1 on 6 matching bases. The CDR3 runs 15 residues. Trimming removed 5 bases at V and 3 bases at J, with 17 bases between. Germline CDR1 and CDR2: SEHNR and FQNEAQ (reference sequence). The CDR3 loop reads CASSPLEGQNYEQYF. Written as DNA, the CDR3 is TGTGCCAGCAGCCCGCTCGAAGGACAGAACTACGAGCAGTACTTC.

The rearrangement links TRBV4-2 to TRBJ2-6, with 8 nucleotides matching TRBD1. Germline assignment: CDR1 LGHNA and CDR2 YNFKEQ. The CDR3 spans 20 residues. Trimming took 0 bases from V and 2 from J; bases not matched to a gene: 12. CDR3 nucleotides: TGTGCCAGCAGCCAAGAACTGGCGGGACAGGCCTTTGCTGGGGCCAACGTCCTGACTTTC. Translated: CASSQELAGQAFAGANVLTF.

This chain connects TRBV7-9 to TRBJ1-2, with a weak D call TRBD1 (6 bases). The germline V gene encodes CDR1 SEHNR and CDR2 FQNEAQ (reference sequence). The CDR3 covers 14 residues. V was shortened by 2 bases and J by 6 bases, with 13 bases between the two germline ends. The DNA of the CDR3 is TGTGCCAGCAGCTTACAGGGGAGTCAAGATGGCTACACCTTC. It yields the protein CASSLQGSQDGYTF. Looking up the rest from reference TRBV7-9 and TRBJ1-2 gives the full variable domain: DTGVSQNPRHKITKRGQNVTFRCDPISEHNRLYWYRQTLGQGPEFLTYFQNEAQLEKSRLLSDRFSAERPKGSFSTLEIQRTEQGDSAMYLCASSLQGSQDGYTFGSGTRLTVV.

The rearrangement joins TRBV3-1 (or the pseudogene TRBV3-2) to TRBJ1-3; D gene ambiguous. The CDR3 contains 17 residues. Trimming removed 0 bases at V and 0 bases at J, with 12 bases between. Germline V lookup: CDR1 LGHDT, CDR2 YNNKEL (reference sequence). The CDR3 DNA reads as TGTGCCAGCAGCCAAGAAGTTCTATCAAGCTCTGGAAACACCATATATTTT. Its translation is CASSQEVLSSSGNTIYF.

The rearrangement links TRBV10-3 to TRBJ2-6; TRBD1 is a possible D gene (5 bases). V lost 6 bases and J 2 bases, leaving 14 bases between the germline ends. The CDR3 consists of 16 residues. Per the germline V gene, CDR1 is ENHRY and CDR2 is SYGVKD. CDR3 nucleotides: TGTGCCATCAGCGGTATCCAGGGTACTGGGGCCAACGTCCTGACTTTC. Amino acid sequence: CAISGIQGTGANVLTF.

The chain has TRBV25-1 and TRBJ2-7; 12 nucleotides line up with TRBD2. Germline V lookup: CDR1 MGHDK, CDR2 SYGVNS. This CDR3 region has 17 residues. The V and J ends lost 6 bases and 0 bases, in that order; junction bases with no gene match: 9. This chain's CDR3 is CASRGTSGGRRSYEQYF. The DNA of the CDR3 is TGTGCCAGCAGAGGTACTAGCGGGGGGCGCCGCTCCTACGAGCAGTACTTC.

This clone was seen a handful of times. V and J are TRBV27 and TRBJ2-3; a possible D gene is TRBD2 (5 bases). Looked up from germline, CDR1 is MNHEY and CDR2 is SMNVEV (reference sequence). Trimming pared 3 bases from V and 5 bases from J, leaving 9 bases between. The CDR3 has 13 amino acids. The CDR3 loop reads CASSFRGRDTQYF. CDR3 nucleotides: TGTGCCAGCAGTTTCCGAGGGCGAGATACGCAGTATTTT.

The chain employs TRBV19 and TRBJ1-3; possible D gene TRBD1, 6 bases. Trimming pared 8 bases from V and 7 bases from J, leaving 15 bases between. Germline values: CDR1 LNHDA, CDR2 SQIVND (reference sequence). The CDR3 extends over 13 amino acids. This CDR3 reads CASGGQTGNTIYF. The CDR3, as DNA: TGTGCCAGTGGGGGACAAACGGGGAACACCATATATTTT.

The chain is built from TRBV9 and TRBJ1-1; D is uncertain. CDR3 length: 14 residues. Germline CDR1 is SGDLS and CDR2 is YYNGEE. V lost 4 bases and J lost 3, with 13 bases in between. CDR3 region: CASSPHRGDTEAFF. In nucleotides, the CDR3 is TGTGCCAGCAGCCCCCATCGCGGTGACACTGAAGCTTTCTTT.

The V gene is TRBV19, the J gene TRBJ1-5; TRBD1 aligns across 7 bases. CDR3 length: 13 amino acids. The junction had 3 bases not matched to a gene; V was cut back by 6 bases and J by 4 bases. The germline gives CDR1 LNHDA, CDR2 SQIVND (reference sequence). The CDR3 DNA reads TGTGCCAGTAGGGACAGGCTAAATCAGCCCCAGCATTTT. Translation: CASRDRLNQPQHF.

This clone was found once. The CDR3, as DNA: TGTGCCAGCAGCAAGCGGACAGGGGATGGCTACACCTTC. This translates into CASSKRTGDGYTF. The rearrangement uses TRBV14 and TRBJ1-2; TRBD1 matches at 9 bases. The germline V gene has CDR1 SGHDN and CDR2 FVKESK. This CDR3 comprises 13 residues. V shed 5 bases, J shed 6 bases, and the junction held 4 bases outside the gene matches.

This rearrangement joins TRBV5-6 to TRBJ1-2, with TRBD1 matching over 9 bases. Germline V gene sequence: CDR1 SGHDT, CDR2 YYEEEE. V was pared by 0 bases and J by 7 bases, with 4 bases of the junction left unmatched. The CDR3 has 14 residues. CDR3 DNA sequence: TGTGCCAGCAGCTTGGTAGGACAGGGGTTTGGCTACACCTTC. It specifies CASSLVGQGFGYTF.

This chain joins TRBV5-1 and TRBJ2-1; TRBD2 matches 11 bases. The germline CDR1 and CDR2 sequences are SGHRS and YFSETQ. This CDR3 contains 17 residues. Trimming removed 0 bases from V and 5 bases from J; junction bases left unmatched: 7. The CDR3 DNA follows: TGCGCCAGCAGCTTGGGTAAGGGACTAGCGGAGAACAATGAGCAGTTCTTC. It codes for CASSLGKGLAENNEQFF.

The chain combines TRBV12-3 or TRBV12-4 with TRBJ2-7; D gene ambiguous. This CDR3 has 12 residues. The V and J ends lost 3 bases and 3 bases respectively, with 6 bases between them. The CDR3 sequence is CASSFNIYEQYF. For the CDR3, the DNA is TGTGCCAGCAGTTTTAATATCTACGAGCAGTACTTC.

As concerns this clone: At one boundary the junction diverges from the germline segment, which might be a read error. Other DNA sequences within the sample encode an identical CDR3. This chain connects TRBV5-1 to TRBJ1-2; 8 bases fit TRBD1. The CDR3 consists of 17 residues. CDR1 and CDR2 (germline): SGHRS, YFSETQ. CDR3 amino acids: CASSSQTGALSSYGYTF. In DNA, the CDR3 is TGCGCCAGCAGCTCCCAGACAGGGGCCCTAAGTTCGTATGGCTATACCTTC.

The chain uses TRBV7-9 and TRBJ2-7, with D perhaps matching TRBD2 (6 bases). This CDR3 comprises 17 residues. Germline CDR1 and CDR2: SEHNR and FQNEAQ (reference sequence). Trimming removed 3 bases from V and 1 base from J, with 19 bases in between. CDR3 DNA sequence: TGTGCCAGCAGCTTGGGACTCCCCTGGGCGGATTCCTACGAGCAGTACTTC. This translates into CASSLGLPWADSYEQYF.

The V call is TRBV6-5, the J call TRBJ2-7; 7 bases line up with TRBD2. Trimming cost V 5 bases and J 7 bases; bases outside gene matches: 11. CDR3 length equals 14 residues. Germline V CDR1 and CDR2: MNHEY, SVGAGI. CDR3 sequence reads: CASSTDFWGGEQYF. The CDR3 DNA reads as TGTGCCAGCAGTACCGACTTCTGGGGGGGGGAGCAGTACTTC.

The V call is TRBV12-3 or TRBV12-4, the J call TRBJ2-3; D uncertain. The CDR3 is 11 residues long. V shed 8 bases and J shed 8 bases, with 11 bases lying between them. In DNA form, the CDR3 reads TGTGCCAGCTCCCGGTCGCCTACGCAGTATTTT. Translation gives CASSRSPTQYF.

The chain couples TRBV19 to TRBJ2-1; D is perhaps TRBD1 (5 bases). Germline V gene data show CDR1 as LNHDA and CDR2 as SQIVND (reference sequence). Deletions cut 4 bases from V and 10 bases from J, with 14 bases between. This CDR3 is 13 amino acids long. CDR3 protein: CASSTQGFREQFF. The CDR3 DNA follows: TGTGCCAGTAGTACCCAGGGATTCCGGGAGCAGTTCTTC.

The gene calls are TRBV19 and TRBJ1-6; 7 positions match TRBD1. CDR3 length equals 16 residues. V lost 5 bases, J lost 6 bases, and 10 bases stayed unmatched. Germline V gene lookup returns CDR1 LNHDA and CDR2 SQIVND (reference sequence). The CDR3 bases are TGTGCCAGTAGTGCCCGGGTGGGGACAGTTAATTCACCCCTCCACTTT. Translation gives CASSARVGTVNSPLHF.

The V call is TRBV7-8, the J call TRBJ2-3; the D is unclear. CDR1 and CDR2 (germline): SGHVS, FQNEAQ. V lost 0 bases, J lost 4 bases, and 8 bases lay in between. There are 14 residues in the CDR3. For the CDR3, the DNA is TGTGCCAGCAGCTTAGCGTCGATAGCAGATACGCAGTATTTT. It encodes CASSLASIADTQYF.

The chain combines TRBV2 with TRBJ1-1; D is unclear. Germline V CDR1 and CDR2: SNHLY, FYNNEI. The CDR3 loop spans 14 amino acids. Trimming shortened V by 1 base and J by 5 bases, and 11 bases separated the two germline ends. DNA for the CDR3: TGTGCCAGCAGTGAAGGCGGAGGGAAGACTGAAGCTTTCTTT. This gives the protein CASSEGGGKTEAFF.